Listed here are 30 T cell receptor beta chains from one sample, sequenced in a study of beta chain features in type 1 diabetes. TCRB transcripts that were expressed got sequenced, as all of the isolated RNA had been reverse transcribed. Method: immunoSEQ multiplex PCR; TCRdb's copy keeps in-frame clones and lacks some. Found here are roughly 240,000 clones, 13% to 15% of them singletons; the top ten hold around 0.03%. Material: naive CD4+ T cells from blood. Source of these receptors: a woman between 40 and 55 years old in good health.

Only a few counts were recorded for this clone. In nucleotides, the CDR3 is TGTGCCAGCAGTACACAGGGGGCGTCTGGGGCCAACGTCCTGACTTTC. Encoded protein: CASSTQGASGANVLTF. The gene calls are TRBV27 and TRBJ2-6; TRBD1 matches at 9 bases. V shed 5 bases and J 1 base; nucleotides not matched to a gene: 3. CDR1 is MNHEY, CDR2 SMNVEV, per germline (reference sequence). The CDR3 is 16 amino acids.

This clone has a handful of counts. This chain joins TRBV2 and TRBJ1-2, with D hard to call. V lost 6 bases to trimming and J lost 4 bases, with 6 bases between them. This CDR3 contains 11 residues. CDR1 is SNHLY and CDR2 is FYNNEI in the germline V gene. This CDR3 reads CASSAVYGYTF. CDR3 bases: TGTGCCAGCAGCGCGGTCTATGGCTACACCTTC.

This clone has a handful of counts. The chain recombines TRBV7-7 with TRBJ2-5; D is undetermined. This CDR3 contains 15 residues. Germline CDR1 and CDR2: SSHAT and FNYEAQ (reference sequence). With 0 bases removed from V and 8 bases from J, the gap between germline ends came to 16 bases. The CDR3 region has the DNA TGTGCCAGCAGCTTAGCCTTCGGTGCCTCCCCAACCCAGTACTTC. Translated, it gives CASSLAFGASPTQYF.

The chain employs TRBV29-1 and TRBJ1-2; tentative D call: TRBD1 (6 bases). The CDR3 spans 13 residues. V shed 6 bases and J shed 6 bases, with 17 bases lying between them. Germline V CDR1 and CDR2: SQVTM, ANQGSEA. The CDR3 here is CSVVHRDVHGYTF. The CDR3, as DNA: TGCAGCGTAGTTCACAGGGATGTTCATGGCTACACCTTC.

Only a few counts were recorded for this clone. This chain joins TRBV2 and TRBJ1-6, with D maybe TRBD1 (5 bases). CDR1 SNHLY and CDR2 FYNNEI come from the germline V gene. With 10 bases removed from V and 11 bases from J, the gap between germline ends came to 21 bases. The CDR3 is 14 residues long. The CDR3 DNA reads TGTGCCACGATCAACCAGGGAGGAGAGGCACCCCTCCACTTT. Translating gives CATINQGGEAPLHF.

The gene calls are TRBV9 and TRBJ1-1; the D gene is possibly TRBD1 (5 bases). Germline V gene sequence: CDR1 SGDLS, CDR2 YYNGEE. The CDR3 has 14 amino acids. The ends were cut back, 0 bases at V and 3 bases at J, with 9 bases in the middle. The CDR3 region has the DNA TGTGCCAGCAGCGTAGGACAGACTTACACTGAAGCTTTCTTT. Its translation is CASSVGQTYTEAFF.

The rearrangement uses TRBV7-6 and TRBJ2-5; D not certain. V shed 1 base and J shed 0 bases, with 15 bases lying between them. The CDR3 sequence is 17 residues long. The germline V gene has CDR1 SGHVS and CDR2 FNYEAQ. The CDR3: CASSLVVHARYQETQYF. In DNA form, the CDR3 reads TGTGCCAGCAGCTTAGTTGTCCATGCCAGATACCAAGAGACCCAGTACTTC.

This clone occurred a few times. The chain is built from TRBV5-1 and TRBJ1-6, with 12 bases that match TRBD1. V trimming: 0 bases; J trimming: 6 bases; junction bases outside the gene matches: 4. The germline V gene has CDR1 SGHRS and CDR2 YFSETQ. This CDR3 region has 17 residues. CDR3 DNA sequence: TGCGCCAGCAGCTTGGAGGGGACAGGGGGCCTTAATTCACCCCTCCACTTT. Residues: CASSLEGTGGLNSPLHF.

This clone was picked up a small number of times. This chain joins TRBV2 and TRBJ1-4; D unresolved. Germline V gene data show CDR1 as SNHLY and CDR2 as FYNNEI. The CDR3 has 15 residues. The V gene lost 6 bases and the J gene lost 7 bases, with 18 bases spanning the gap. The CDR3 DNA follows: TGTGCCAGCAGGGCACCTGGTTCCCCAGTTGAAAAACTGTTTTTT. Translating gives CASRAPGSPVEKLFF.

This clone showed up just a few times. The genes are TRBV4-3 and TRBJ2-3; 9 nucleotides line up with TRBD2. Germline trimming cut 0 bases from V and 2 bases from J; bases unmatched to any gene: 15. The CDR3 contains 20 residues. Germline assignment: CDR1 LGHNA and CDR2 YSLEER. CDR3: CASSQEWPSPLAGPTDTQYF. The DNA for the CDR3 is TGCGCCAGCAGCCAAGAATGGCCCTCCCCTCTAGCGGGGCCCACAGATACGCAGTATTTT.

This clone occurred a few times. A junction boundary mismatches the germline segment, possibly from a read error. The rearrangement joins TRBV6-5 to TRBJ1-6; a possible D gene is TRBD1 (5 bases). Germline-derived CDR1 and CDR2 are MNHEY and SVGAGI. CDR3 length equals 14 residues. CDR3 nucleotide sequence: TGTGCCAGCAGGAAGGGGTCCTACAATTCACCCCTCCACTTT. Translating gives CASRKGSYNSPLHF.

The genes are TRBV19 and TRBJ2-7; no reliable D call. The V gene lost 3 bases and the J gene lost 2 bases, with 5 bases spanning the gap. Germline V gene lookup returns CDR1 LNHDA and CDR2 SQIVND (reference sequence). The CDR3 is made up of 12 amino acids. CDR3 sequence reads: CASSIGPYEQYF. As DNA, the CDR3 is TGTGCCAGTAGTATTGGGCCCTACGAGCAGTACTTC.

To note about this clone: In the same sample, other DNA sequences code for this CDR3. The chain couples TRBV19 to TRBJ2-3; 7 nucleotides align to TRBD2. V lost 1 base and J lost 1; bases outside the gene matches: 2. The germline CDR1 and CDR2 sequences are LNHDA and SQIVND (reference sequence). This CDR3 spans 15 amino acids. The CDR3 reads CASSIGLAGTDTQYF. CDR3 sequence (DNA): TGTGCCAGTAGTATAGGACTAGCTGGCACAGATACGCAGTATTTT.

The CDR3 DNA reads TGTGCCAGCACCGGGACAGGGTGGGTCTCTGGCTACACCTTC. It translates to CASTGTGWVSGYTF. The gene calls are TRBV2 and TRBJ1-2; 9 bases match TRBD1. The V gene's germline CDR1 is SNHLY and CDR2 FYNNEI. The CDR3 contains 14 residues. The J segment lost 7 bases and the V segment lost 7 bases, leaving 10 bases of the junction unmatched.

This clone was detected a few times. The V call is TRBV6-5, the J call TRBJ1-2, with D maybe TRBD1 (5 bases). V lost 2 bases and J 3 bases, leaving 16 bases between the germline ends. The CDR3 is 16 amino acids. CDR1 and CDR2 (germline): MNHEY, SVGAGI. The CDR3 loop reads CASSYAGLGDYYGYTF. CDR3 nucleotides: TGTGCCAGCAGTTACGCGGGACTAGGGGACTACTATGGCTACACCTTC.

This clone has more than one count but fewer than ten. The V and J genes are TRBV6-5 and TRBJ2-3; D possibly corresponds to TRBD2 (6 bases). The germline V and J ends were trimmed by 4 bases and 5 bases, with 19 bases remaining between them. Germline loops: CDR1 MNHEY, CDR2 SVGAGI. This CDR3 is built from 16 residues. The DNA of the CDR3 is TGTGCCAGCAGTTTTAACATTTGGAGGGCGGAAGATACGCAGTATTTT. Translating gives CASSFNIWRAEDTQYF.

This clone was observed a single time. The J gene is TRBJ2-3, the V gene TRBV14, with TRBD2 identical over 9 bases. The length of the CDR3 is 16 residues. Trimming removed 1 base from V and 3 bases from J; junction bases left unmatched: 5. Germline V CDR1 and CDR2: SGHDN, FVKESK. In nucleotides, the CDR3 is TGTGCCAGCAGCCAAGCCCTCGGACTAGCGACAGATACGCAGTATTTT. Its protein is CASSQALGLATDTQYF.

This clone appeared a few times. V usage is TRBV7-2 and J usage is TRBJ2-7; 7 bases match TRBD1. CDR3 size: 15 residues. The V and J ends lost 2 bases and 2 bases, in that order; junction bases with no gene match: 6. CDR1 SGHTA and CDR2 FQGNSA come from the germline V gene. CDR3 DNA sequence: TGTGCCAGCAGCTTACGGACAGGAAACACCTACGAGCAGTACTTC. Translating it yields CASSLRTGNTYEQYF.

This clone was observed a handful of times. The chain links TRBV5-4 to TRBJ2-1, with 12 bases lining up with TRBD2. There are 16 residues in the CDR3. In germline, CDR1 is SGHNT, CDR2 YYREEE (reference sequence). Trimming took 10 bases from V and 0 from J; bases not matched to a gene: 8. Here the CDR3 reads CASTSGGISSYNEQFF. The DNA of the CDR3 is TGTGCCTCTACTAGCGGGGGGATTAGCTCCTACAATGAGCAGTTCTTC.

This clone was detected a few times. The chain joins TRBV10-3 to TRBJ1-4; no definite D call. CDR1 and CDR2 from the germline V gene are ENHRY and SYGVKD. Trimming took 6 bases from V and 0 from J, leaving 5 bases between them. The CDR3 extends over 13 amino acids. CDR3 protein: CAISSATNEKLFF. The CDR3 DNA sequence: TGTGCCATCAGCAGTGCAACTAATGAAAAACTGTTTTTT.

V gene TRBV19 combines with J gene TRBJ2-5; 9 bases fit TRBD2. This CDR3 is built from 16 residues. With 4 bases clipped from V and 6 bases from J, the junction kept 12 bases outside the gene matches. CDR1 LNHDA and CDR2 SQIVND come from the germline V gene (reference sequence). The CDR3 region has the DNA TGTGCCAGTAGTACGCTTCTAGCGGGGCCAGATAAGACCCAGTACTTC. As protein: CASSTLLAGPDKTQYF.

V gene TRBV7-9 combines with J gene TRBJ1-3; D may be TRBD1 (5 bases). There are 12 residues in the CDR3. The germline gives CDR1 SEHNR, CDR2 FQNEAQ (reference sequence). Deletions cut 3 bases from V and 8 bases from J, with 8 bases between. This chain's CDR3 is CASSLTGDTIYF. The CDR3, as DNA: TGTGCCAGCAGCTTGACGGGGGACACCATATATTTT.

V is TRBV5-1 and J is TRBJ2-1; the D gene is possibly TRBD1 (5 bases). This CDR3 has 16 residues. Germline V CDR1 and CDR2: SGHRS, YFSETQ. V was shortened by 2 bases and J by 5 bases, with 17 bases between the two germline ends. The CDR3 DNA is TGCGCCAGCAGCTTCGAAGGGGAAGAGCCACACAATGAGCAGTTCTTC. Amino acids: CASSFEGEEPHNEQFF.

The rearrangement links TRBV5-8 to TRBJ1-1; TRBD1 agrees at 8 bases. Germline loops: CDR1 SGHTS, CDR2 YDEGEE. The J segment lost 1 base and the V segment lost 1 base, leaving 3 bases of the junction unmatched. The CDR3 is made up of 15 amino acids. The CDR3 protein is CASSLNRGANTEAFF. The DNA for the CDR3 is TGTGCCAGCAGCTTGAACAGGGGGGCGAACACTGAAGCTTTCTTT. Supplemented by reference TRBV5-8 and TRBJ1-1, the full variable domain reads EAGVTQSPTHLIKTRGQQATLRCSPISGHTSVYWYQQALGLGLQFLLWYDEGEERNRGNFPPRFSGRQFPNYSSELNVNALELEDSALYLCASSLNRGANTEAFFGQGTRLTVV.

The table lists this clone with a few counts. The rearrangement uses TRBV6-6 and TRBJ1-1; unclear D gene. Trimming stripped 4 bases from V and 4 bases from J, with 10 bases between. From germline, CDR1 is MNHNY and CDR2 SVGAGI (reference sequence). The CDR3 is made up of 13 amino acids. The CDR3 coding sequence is TGTGCCAGCAGTTTCGGTGAGGTCACTGAAGCTTTCTTT. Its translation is CASSFGEVTEAFF.

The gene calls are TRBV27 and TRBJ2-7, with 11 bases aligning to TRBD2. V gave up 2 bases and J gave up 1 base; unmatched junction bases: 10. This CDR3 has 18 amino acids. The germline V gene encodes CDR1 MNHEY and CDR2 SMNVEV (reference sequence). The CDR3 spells CASSLRRLAGTLSYEQYF. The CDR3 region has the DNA TGTGCCAGCAGTTTAAGGCGACTAGCGGGGACCCTATCCTACGAGCAGTACTTC.

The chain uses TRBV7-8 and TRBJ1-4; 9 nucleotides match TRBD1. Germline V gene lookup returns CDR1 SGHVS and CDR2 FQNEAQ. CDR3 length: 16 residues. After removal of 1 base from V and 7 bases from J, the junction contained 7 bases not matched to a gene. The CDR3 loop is CASSLGTTGGSEKLFF. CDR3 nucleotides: TGTGCCAGCAGCTTAGGAACTACAGGGGGCTCTGAAAAACTGTTTTTT.

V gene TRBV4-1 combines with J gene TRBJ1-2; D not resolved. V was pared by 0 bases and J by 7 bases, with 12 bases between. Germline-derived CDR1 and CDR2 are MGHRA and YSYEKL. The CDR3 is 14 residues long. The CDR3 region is CASSQDPGMRGYTF. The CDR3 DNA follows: TGCGCCAGCAGCCAAGATCCCGGGATGCGTGGCTACACCTTC.

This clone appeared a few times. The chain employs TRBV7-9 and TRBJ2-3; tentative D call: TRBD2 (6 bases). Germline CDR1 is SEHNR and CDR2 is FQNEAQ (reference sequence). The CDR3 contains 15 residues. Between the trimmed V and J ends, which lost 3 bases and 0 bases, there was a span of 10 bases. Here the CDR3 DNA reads TGTGCCAGCAGCTTGTTCGGGACTAGCACAGATACGCAGTATTTT. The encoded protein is CASSLFGTSTDTQYF. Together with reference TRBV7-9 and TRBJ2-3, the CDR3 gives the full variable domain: DTGVSQNPRHKITKRGQNVTFRCDPISEHNRLYWYRQTLGQGPEFLTYFQNEAQLEKSRLLSDRFSAERPKGSFSTLEIQRTEQGDSAMYLCASSLFGTSTDTQYFGPGTRLTVL.

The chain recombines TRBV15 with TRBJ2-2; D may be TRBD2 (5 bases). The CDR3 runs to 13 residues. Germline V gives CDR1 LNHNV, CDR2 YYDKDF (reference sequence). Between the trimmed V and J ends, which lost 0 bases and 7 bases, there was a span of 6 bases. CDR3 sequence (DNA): TGTGCCACCAGCAGAGAGGAGGTCGGGGAGCTGTTTTTT. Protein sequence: CATSREEVGELFF.